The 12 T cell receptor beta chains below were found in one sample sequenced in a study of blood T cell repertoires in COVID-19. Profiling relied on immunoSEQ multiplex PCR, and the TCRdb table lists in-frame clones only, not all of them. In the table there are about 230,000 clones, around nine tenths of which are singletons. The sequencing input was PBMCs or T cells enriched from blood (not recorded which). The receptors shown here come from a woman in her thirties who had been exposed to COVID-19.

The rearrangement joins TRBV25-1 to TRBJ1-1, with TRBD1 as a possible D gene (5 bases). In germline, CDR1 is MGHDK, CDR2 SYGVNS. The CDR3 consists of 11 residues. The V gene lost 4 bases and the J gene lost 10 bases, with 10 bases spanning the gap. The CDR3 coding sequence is TGTGCCAGCAGTGCTGGGGGGACAGCTTTCTTT. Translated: CASSAGGTAFF. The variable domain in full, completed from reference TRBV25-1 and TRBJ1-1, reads EADIYQTPRYLVIGTGKKITLECSQTMGHDKMYWYQQDPGMELHLIHYSYGVNSTEKGDLSSESTVSRIRTEHFPLTLESARPSHTSQYLCASSAGGTAFFGQGTRLTVV.

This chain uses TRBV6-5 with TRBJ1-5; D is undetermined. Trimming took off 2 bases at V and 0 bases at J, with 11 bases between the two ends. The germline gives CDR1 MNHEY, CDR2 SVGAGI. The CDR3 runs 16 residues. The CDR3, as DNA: TGTGCCAGCAGTTACGGGCAACTCCGTAGCAATCAGCCCCAGCATTTT. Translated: CASSYGQLRSNQPQHF.

CDR3 in amino acids: CASSLGQGYQETQYF. The CDR3 DNA follows: TGTGCCAGCAGTTTGGGACAGGGGTACCAAGAGACCCAGTACTTC. The V call is TRBV28, the J call TRBJ2-5; 10 bases are a match to TRBD1. CDR1 and CDR2 from the germline V gene are MDHEN and SYDVKM. With 3 bases clipped from V and 0 bases from J, the junction kept 1 base outside the gene matches. The CDR3 runs 15 residues.

The CDR3 sequence: CAWSTGTVDIQYF. CDR3 DNA: TGTGCCTGGTCCACCGGGACAGTGGACATTCAGTACTTC. The V call is TRBV30, the J call TRBJ2-4; TRBD1 agrees at 7 bases. The CDR3 is 13 residues long. Looked up from germline, CDR1 is GTSNPN and CDR2 is SVGIG (reference sequence). V shed 5 bases and J 8 bases; nucleotides not matched to a gene: 9.

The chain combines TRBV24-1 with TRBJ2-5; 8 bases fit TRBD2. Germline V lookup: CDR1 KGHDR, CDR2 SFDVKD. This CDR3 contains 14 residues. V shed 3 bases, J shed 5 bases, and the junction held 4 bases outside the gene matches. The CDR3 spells CATSDPAGVETQYF. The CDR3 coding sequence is TGTGCCACCAGTGATCCAGCGGGAGTGGAGACCCAGTACTTC.

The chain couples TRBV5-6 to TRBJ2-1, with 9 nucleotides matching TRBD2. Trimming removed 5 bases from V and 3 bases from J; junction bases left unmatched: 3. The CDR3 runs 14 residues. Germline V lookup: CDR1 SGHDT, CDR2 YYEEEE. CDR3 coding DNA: TGTGCCAGCAGGACTAGCGGCCTCTACAATGAGCAGTTCTTC. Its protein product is CASRTSGLYNEQFF.

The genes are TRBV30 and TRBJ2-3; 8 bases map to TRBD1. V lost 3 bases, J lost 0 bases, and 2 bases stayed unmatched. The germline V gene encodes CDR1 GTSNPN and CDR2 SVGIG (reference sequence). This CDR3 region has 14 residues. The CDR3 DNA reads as TGTGCCTGGAGCGGACAGGGTAGCACAGATACGCAGTATTTT. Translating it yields CAWSGQGSTDTQYF.

CDR3 sequence: CASSRRGRNTGELFF. For the CDR3, the DNA is TGTGCCAGTAGTAGGAGGGGGCGAAACACCGGGGAGCTGTTTTTT. The chain couples TRBV19 to TRBJ2-2; a possible D gene is TRBD1 (7 bases). Trimming took 4 bases from V and 2 from J, leaving 11 bases between them. This CDR3 comprises 15 residues. Germline CDR1 and CDR2: LNHDA and SQIVND (reference sequence).

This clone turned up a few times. The CDR3 protein is CASRGVGRNTGELFF. The CDR3, as DNA: TGTGCCAGCAGGGGGGTCGGGAGGAACACCGGGGAGCTGTTTTTT. This rearrangement joins TRBV7-9 to TRBJ2-2, with D possibly TRBD2 on 6 matching bases. Per the germline V gene, CDR1 is SEHNR and CDR2 is FQNEAQ (reference sequence). The length of the CDR3 is 15 residues. The V end lost 6 bases, the J end lost 1 base, and 12 bases lay between the germline ends.

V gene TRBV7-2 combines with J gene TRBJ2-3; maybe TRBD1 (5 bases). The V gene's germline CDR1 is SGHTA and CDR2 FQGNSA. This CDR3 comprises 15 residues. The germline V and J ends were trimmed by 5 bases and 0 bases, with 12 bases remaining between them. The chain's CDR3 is CASSHDGQSTDTQYF. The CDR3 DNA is TGTGCCAGCAGCCACGACGGACAAAGCACAGATACGCAGTATTTT.

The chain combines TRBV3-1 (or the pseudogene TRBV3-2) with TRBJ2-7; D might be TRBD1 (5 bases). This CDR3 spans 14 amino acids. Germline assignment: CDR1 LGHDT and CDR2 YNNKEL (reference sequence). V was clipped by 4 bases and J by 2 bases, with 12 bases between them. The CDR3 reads CASSPQGRAYEQYF. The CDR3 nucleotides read TGTGCCAGCAGCCCCCAGGGTCGAGCCTACGAGCAGTACTTC.

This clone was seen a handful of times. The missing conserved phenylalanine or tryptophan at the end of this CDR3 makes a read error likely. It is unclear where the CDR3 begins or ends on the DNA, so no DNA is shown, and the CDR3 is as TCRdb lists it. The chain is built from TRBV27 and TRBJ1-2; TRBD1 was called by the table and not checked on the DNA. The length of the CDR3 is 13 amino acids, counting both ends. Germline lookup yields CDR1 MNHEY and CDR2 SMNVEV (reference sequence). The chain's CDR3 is CASPTRTGGTPVL.